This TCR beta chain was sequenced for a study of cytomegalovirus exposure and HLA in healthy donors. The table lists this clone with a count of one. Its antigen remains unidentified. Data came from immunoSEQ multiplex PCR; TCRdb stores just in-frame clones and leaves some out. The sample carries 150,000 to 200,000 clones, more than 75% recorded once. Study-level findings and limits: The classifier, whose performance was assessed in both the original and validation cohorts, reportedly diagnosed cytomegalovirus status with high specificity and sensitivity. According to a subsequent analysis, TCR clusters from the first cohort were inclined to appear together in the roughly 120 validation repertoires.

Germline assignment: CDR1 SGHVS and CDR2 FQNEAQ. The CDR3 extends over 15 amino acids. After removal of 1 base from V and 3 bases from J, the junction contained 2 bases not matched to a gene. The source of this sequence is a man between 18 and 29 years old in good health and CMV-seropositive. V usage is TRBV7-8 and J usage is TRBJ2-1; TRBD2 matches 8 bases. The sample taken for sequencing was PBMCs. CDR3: CASSLELAVYNEQFF. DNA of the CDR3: TGTGCCAGCAGCTTAGAACTAGCGGTCTACAATGAGCAGTTCTTC.